These 14 T cell receptor beta chains share one sample of origin, sequenced in a study of cytomegalovirus exposure and HLA in healthy donors. Primers for the PCR totalled 60 Vbeta and 13 Jbeta. Profiling relied on immunoSEQ multiplex PCR, and the TCRdb table lists in-frame clones only, not all of them. The sample holds 90,000 or so clones, roughly 80% seen once. The source material was PBMCs. These receptors all come from a woman between 50 and 59 years old in good health and CMV-seropositive.

The chain is built from TRBV9 and TRBJ1-2; possible D gene TRBD1, 6 bases. The CDR3 has 13 residues. Trimming cost V 3 bases and J 8 bases, with 14 bases left between them. CDR1 is SGDLS, CDR2 YYNGEE, per germline. CDR3 sequence: CASSAGTYDGYTF. CDR3 in DNA: TGTGCCAGCAGCGCCGGGACATATGACGGCTACACCTTC.

The chain has TRBV29-1 and TRBJ2-5; D call uncertain. Germline V gene data show CDR1 as SQVTM and CDR2 as ANQGSEA. V dropped 7 bases and J dropped 5 bases, with 17 bases sitting between them. The CDR3 consists of 13 residues. Here the CDR3 DNA reads TGCAGCGGGCGCTCCCCGATCGGGGAGACCCAGTACTTC. Residues: CSGRSPIGETQYF.

In this sample, this clone turned up a few times. The V gene is TRBV6-4, the J gene TRBJ2-3; 8 bases match TRBD1. The ends lost 0 bases at V and 6 bases at J; junction bases unmatched: 5. This CDR3 region has 15 residues. The germline V gene has CDR1 MRHNA and CDR2 SNTAGT. CDR3 DNA sequence: TGTGCCAGCAGTGACTCGGCAGGGGGCATGGATACGCAGTATTTT. This sequence encodes CASSDSAGGMDTQYF.

This clone was detected a few times. One junction end disagrees with the germline gene, perhaps due to a read error. The rearrangement links TRBV7-9 to TRBJ1-1; TRBD1 might be the D (5 bases). Germline loops: CDR1 SEHNR, CDR2 FQNEAQ (reference sequence). The CDR3 extends over 15 amino acids. The DNA of the CDR3 is TGTTCCAGCAGCTTAGCGGGGCAGGATAACACTGAAGCTTTCTTT. Encoded protein: CSSSLAGQDNTEAFF.

The V and J genes are TRBV6-5 and TRBJ1-3; D gene uncertain. Looked up from germline, CDR1 is MNHEY and CDR2 is SVGAGI. CDR3 length equals 15 residues. Trimming stripped 2 bases from V and 1 base from J, with 9 bases between. CDR3 amino acids: CASSYEEGSGNTIYF. As DNA, the CDR3 is TGTGCCAGCAGTTACGAGGAGGGATCTGGAAACACCATATATTTT.

This clone was found once. V and J are TRBV6-1 and TRBJ2-7; D possibly corresponds to TRBD1 (6 bases). The V gene's germline CDR1 is MNHNS and CDR2 SASEGT. The CDR3 runs to 17 residues. V was clipped by 2 bases and J by 0 bases, with 17 bases between them. CDR3 bases: TGTGCCAGCAGTGAATTATTGGCGTACAGGGTCTCCTACGAGCAGTACTTC. It is translated as CASSELLAYRVSYEQYF.

This sequence joins TRBV12-2 and TRBJ2-3; TRBD2 is taken as the D call from the table, unchecked against the DNA. TRBV12-2 counts as a pseudogene. This CDR3 region has 16 residues. The CDR3 spells CFNQQKGLAVTDTQYF. CDR3 nucleotides: TGTTTCAACCAACAAAAGGGACTAGCGGTGACAGATACGCAGTATTTT.

This chain links TRBV15 with TRBJ1-5, with 7 bases aligning to TRBD1. This CDR3 comprises 16 residues. Germline loops: CDR1 LNHNV, CDR2 YYDKDF (reference sequence). Trimming cost V 1 base and J 1 base; bases outside gene matches: 4. In DNA, the CDR3 is TGTGCCACCAGCAGAGGAGGGGGACAGAGCAATCAGCCCCAGCATTTT. Translated, it gives CATSRGGGQSNQPQHF. Drawing the rest from reference TRBV15 and TRBJ1-5, the complete variable domain is DAMVIQNPRYQVTQFGKPVTLSCSQTLNHNVMYWYQQKSSQAPKLLFHYYDKDFNNEADTPDNFQSRRPNTSFCFLDIRSPGLGDTAMYLCATSRGGGQSNQPQHFGDGTRLSIL.

The J gene is TRBJ2-5, the V gene TRBV15, with 10 bases lining up with TRBD1. The CDR3 covers 17 residues. The V segment lost 2 bases and the J segment 0 bases; nucleotides outside the gene matches: 6. CDR1 is LNHNV, CDR2 YYDKDF, per germline (reference sequence). The CDR3 reads CATSRIGTGANQETQYF. The DNA for the CDR3 is TGTGCCACCAGCAGAATCGGGACAGGGGCCAACCAAGAGACCCAGTACTTC.

This sequence joins TRBV11-2 and TRBJ2-1, with 9 bases lining up with TRBD2. Per the germline V gene, CDR1 is SGHAT and CDR2 is FQNNGV. This CDR3 contains 15 residues. Trimming cost V 8 bases and J 10 bases; bases outside gene matches: 15. CDR3 amino acids: CASLVYGAGGTEQFF. In DNA form, the CDR3 reads TGTGCCAGCCTTGTATACGGGGCGGGAGGGACCGAGCAGTTCTTC.

The rearrangement uses TRBV11-3 and TRBJ1-1; D unresolved. There are 12 residues in the CDR3. Germline lookup yields CDR1 SGHNT and CDR2 YENEEA. Deletions cut 1 base from V and 11 bases from J, with 11 bases between. The CDR3 bases are TGTGCCAGCAGCTTAGGAGGTGGTATGGCTTTCTTT. Protein product: CASSLGGGMAFF.

The rearrangement uses TRBV10-1 and TRBJ2-7, with a tentative D call TRBD2 (5 bases). V was clipped by 5 bases and J by 7 bases, with 15 bases between them. The CDR3 is made up of 13 amino acids. The V gene's germline CDR1 is WNHNN and CDR2 SYGVQD (reference sequence). The CDR3: CASSPIGVGEQYF. In DNA form, the CDR3 reads TGCGCCAGCAGTCCGATCGGGGTTGGGGAGCAGTACTTC.

In DNA, the CDR3 is TGCGCCAGCAGTGAGTCGACAGGGTTCTCTGGAAACACCATATATTTT. This gives the protein CASSESTGFSGNTIYF. V gene TRBV10-2 combines with J gene TRBJ1-3; TRBD1 agrees at 7 bases. The V gene end was trimmed by 0 bases and the J gene end by 0 bases; junction bases not matched to a gene: 2. This CDR3 region has 16 residues. Germline V lookup: CDR1 WSHSY, CDR2 SAAADI.

This chain connects TRBV5-6 to TRBJ2-7, with 7 bases identical to TRBD2. The CDR3 totals 15 residues. CDR1 is SGHDT, CDR2 YYEEEE, per germline. The junction had 9 bases not matched to a gene; V was cut back by 0 bases and J by 6 bases. The CDR3 coding sequence is TGTGCCAGCAGCTTGGGGGAGGGCCTCCCCGGCGAGCAGTACTTC. Amino acid sequence: CASSLGEGLPGEQYF.